This paragraph reports one TCR beta chain. Its cognate antigen is unknown. PCR primers comprised 60 Vbeta and 13 Jbeta primers. Generated by immunoSEQ multiplex PCR, the TCRdb table keeps only in-frame clones and is missing some. The sample lists about 140,000 clones, 75% to 80% seen once, with 3.5% to 4% in the top ten. These data are taken from a study of cytomegalovirus exposure and HLA in healthy donors. Study results and limitations: A further, later analysis showed that HLA-associated TCR beta chains (compared with equally common others) were more clonally expanded.

The V gene's germline CDR1 is SEHNR and CDR2 FQNEAQ (reference sequence). J lost 2 bases, V lost 4 bases, and 16 bases had no gene match. This CDR3 comprises 18 residues. Sequenced input: PBMCs. The receptor was derived from a young man in good health and CMV-seronegative. This chain joins TRBV7-9 and TRBJ2-7, with 8 bases aligning to TRBD1. The CDR3 loop is CASSSGPPTGALTYEQYF. DNA for the CDR3: TGTGCCAGCAGCTCAGGGCCCCCGACAGGGGCCCTAACCTACGAGCAGTACTTC.